The clone carrying this T cell receptor (beta chain) was recorded at least ten times. Its target is unknown. Germline V gives CDR1 MGHRA, CDR2 YSYEKL. The length of the CDR3 is 16 residues. The V and J ends lost 0 bases and 1 base respectively, with 9 bases between them. This entry comes from a study of T cell repertoires in cytomegalovirus infection. TCRdb fed the reads into MiXCR, producing one record per CDR3 protein. The table shows around 900,000 distinct CDR3 sequences, with around 32% occurring only once. Sequencing used cultured CD8+ T cells from PBMCs, obtained from culture after CMV antigen stimulation. The chain uses TRBV4-1 and TRBJ2-2, with a tentative D call TRBD2 (5 bases). The clonotype comes from a human donor in good health (CMV status not recorded). Some clones in this sample may be carry-over from other donors' samples. CDR3 in DNA: TGCGCCAGCAGCCAAGATCAGGACTGGAACACCGGGGAGCTGTTTTTT. This gives the protein CASSQDQDWNTGELFF.